The 18 T cell receptor beta chains presented below share a single source sample, sequenced in a study of blood T cell repertoires in COVID-19. Data came from immunoSEQ multiplex PCR; TCRdb stores just in-frame clones and leaves some out. The sample has about 180,000 clones; about 90% are singletons. Specimen: PBMCs or T cells enriched from blood (not recorded which). These receptor sequences come from a human donor with acute COVID-19. The donor label of this sample is uncertain.

The chain joins TRBV19 to TRBJ1-6; TRBD1 aligns across 8 bases. The germline V gene encodes CDR1 LNHDA and CDR2 SQIVND (reference sequence). This CDR3 is 14 amino acids long. Unmatched junction bases numbered 4, after V lost 4 bases and J lost 8 bases. CDR3 nucleotide sequence: TGTGCCAGTAGTAGGACAGGGTTGGATTCACCCCTCCACTTT. Translation gives CASSRTGLDSPLHF.

This clone was seen just once. J is TRBJ1-1 and V is TRBV9; a weak D match, TRBD1 (5 bases). Trimming left V 3 bases short and J 3 bases short, with 9 bases between. Germline V gives CDR1 SGDLS, CDR2 YYNGEE. The CDR3 has 13 amino acids. CDR3 residues: CASSGGWDTEAFF. Written as DNA, the CDR3 is TGTGCCAGCAGCGGGGGCTGGGACACTGAAGCTTTCTTT.

CDR3 amino acids: CASSLTQGARGSPLHF. CDR3 coding DNA: TGTGCCAGCAGTCTAACCCAGGGGGCGCGCGGTTCACCCCTCCACTTT. The J gene is TRBJ1-6, the V gene TRBV6-2 or TRBV6-3; 8 bases agree with TRBD1. From germline, CDR1 is MNHEY and CDR2 SVGEGT. The length of the CDR3 is 16 residues. With 5 bases clipped from V and 9 bases from J, the junction kept 12 bases outside the gene matches.

This sequence joins TRBV4-1 and TRBJ1-1, with D uncertain. This CDR3 is 16 amino acids long. Germline values: CDR1 MGHRA, CDR2 YSYEKL. Trimming pared 0 bases from V and 3 bases from J, leaving 14 bases between. The CDR3 is CASSQDRQATYTEAFF. The CDR3 region has the DNA TGCGCCAGCAGCCAAGACCGGCAGGCAACCTACACTGAAGCTTTCTTT.

The V and J genes are TRBV7-9 and TRBJ1-4; 11 bases are a match to TRBD1. V lost 4 bases to trimming and J lost 7 bases; unmatched junction nucleotides: 5. Germline values: CDR1 SEHNR, CDR2 FQNEAQ (reference sequence). The CDR3 covers 15 residues. The CDR3 DNA is TGTGCCAGCAGCTCTCCGGGACAGGGGGTTGAAAAACTGTTTTTT. Residues: CASSSPGQGVEKLFF.

This chain connects TRBV5-5 to TRBJ2-2; 7 bases match TRBD2. Germline V CDR1 and CDR2: SGHKS, YYEKEE (reference sequence). V shed 0 bases, J shed 6 bases, and the junction held 8 bases outside the gene matches. The CDR3 totals 16 residues. CDR3 in amino acids: CASSLEWSGVAGELFF. CDR3 DNA: TGTGCCAGCAGCTTGGAATGGAGCGGGGTAGCCGGGGAGCTGTTTTTT.

The CDR3, as DNA: TGTGCCAGTTCTCGACCCTCTCCGAGGGGCTACACCTTC. Its protein is CASSRPSPRGYTF. The chain recombines TRBV19 with TRBJ1-2; the D is unclear. V was cut by 8 bases and J by 8 bases, with 18 bases left in between. This CDR3 has 13 amino acids. From germline, CDR1 is LNHDA and CDR2 SQIVND (reference sequence).

The chain couples TRBV6-5 to TRBJ1-4, with D tentatively TRBD1 (6 bases). Germline CDR1 and CDR2: MNHEY and SVGAGI. The CDR3 has 15 residues. V was clipped by 0 bases and J by 7 bases, with 12 bases between them. As DNA, the CDR3 is TGTGCCAGCAGTTACTCGGGGGGGGCGGGTGAAAAACTGTTTTTT. Residues: CASSYSGGAGEKLFF.

This clone was counted between two and nine times. The chain couples TRBV6-5 to TRBJ2-2; D is possibly TRBD2 (5 bases). Germline loops: CDR1 MNHEY, CDR2 SVGAGI. Deletions cut 7 bases from V and 6 bases from J, with 15 bases between. The CDR3 is made up of 14 amino acids. The DNA for the CDR3 is TGTGCCAGCACCGGAGGACGCGATCCCGGGGAGCTGTTTTTT. This encodes CASTGGRDPGELFF.

The chain links TRBV7-2 to TRBJ2-1; the match to TRBD1 covers 11 bases. Per the germline V gene, CDR1 is SGHTA and CDR2 is FQGNSA. This CDR3 comprises 14 residues. J lost 8 bases, V lost 5 bases, and 5 bases had no gene match. The CDR3 region is CASSRDRGKDEQFF. CDR3 bases: TGTGCCAGCAGCCGGGACAGGGGGAAGGATGAGCAGTTCTTC.

The chain uses TRBV10-3 and TRBJ1-4; 9 bases agree with TRBD1. CDR3 length: 15 amino acids. V was clipped by 3 bases and J by 8 bases; unmatched bases: 7. Germline-derived CDR1 and CDR2 are ENHRY and SYGVKD. CDR3 nucleotide sequence: TGTGCCATCAGTGACCCGGACAGGGGATGGGAAAAACTGTTTTTT. It yields the protein CAISDPDRGWEKLFF.

This clone was seen just once. The chain joins TRBV7-9 to TRBJ2-3; TRBD1 matches at 8 bases. In germline, CDR1 is SEHNR, CDR2 FQNEAQ (reference sequence). The CDR3 is made up of 16 amino acids. The junction had 7 bases not matched to a gene; V was cut back by 1 base and J by 4 bases. The DNA of the CDR3 is TGTGCCAGCAGCTTAGGTCGGCAGGGGGCTTCAGATACGCAGTATTTT. Amino acid sequence: CASSLGRQGASDTQYF.

The V and J genes are TRBV19 and TRBJ1-5; TRBD1 might be the D (5 bases). CDR1 and CDR2 from the germline V gene are LNHDA and SQIVND (reference sequence). The length of the CDR3 is 17 residues. Trimming left V 1 base short and J 4 bases short, with 17 bases between. CDR3 loop: CASSIGQGKAWNQPQHF. CDR3 in DNA: TGTGCCAGTAGTATAGGGCAGGGTAAGGCTTGGAATCAGCCCCAGCATTTT.

This sequence joins TRBV3-1 (or the pseudogene TRBV3-2) and TRBJ1-2, with 7 bases fitting TRBD1. The length of the CDR3 is 13 residues. With 6 bases clipped from V and 8 bases from J, the junction kept 9 bases outside the gene matches. Looked up from germline, CDR1 is LGHDT and CDR2 is YNNKEL (reference sequence). CDR3 region: CASRCDRDQGYTF. CDR3 nucleotides: TGTGCCAGCAGATGCGACAGGGATCAAGGCTACACCTTC.

This clone was seen once. This chain uses TRBV19 with TRBJ2-6; no definite D call. V was pared by 3 bases and J by 0 bases, with 6 bases between. The CDR3 is made up of 15 amino acids. CDR1 LNHDA and CDR2 SQIVND come from the germline V gene (reference sequence). DNA of the CDR3: TGTGCCAGTAGTATTCCTACCTCTGGGGCCAACGTCCTGACTTTC. Translation gives CASSIPTSGANVLTF.

The rearrangement links TRBV4-3 to TRBJ2-4; no clear D. This CDR3 contains 14 residues. Per germline, CDR1 LGHNA and CDR2 YSLEER. V was trimmed by 0 bases and J by 0 bases, leaving 3 bases between them. The CDR3 region is CASSQDVAKNIQYF. In DNA, the CDR3 is TGCGCCAGCAGCCAAGACGTAGCCAAAAACATTCAGTACTTC.

The chain carries TRBV1 and TRBJ1-5. TRBV1 is a pseudogene. This CDR3 is 15 amino acids long. For the CDR3, the DNA is TGCACCAGCAGCCCCCAAGGAGGGGGCAATCAGCCCCAGCATTTT. The encoded protein is CTSSPQGGGNQPQHF.

The chain recombines TRBV10-2 with TRBJ2-2, with 7 positions matching TRBD2. The V segment lost 3 bases and the J segment 7 bases; nucleotides outside the gene matches: 8. The germline V gene has CDR1 WSHSY and CDR2 SAAADI. The CDR3 has 15 residues. The CDR3 bases are TGCGCCAGCAGTGACCGCAGCGGGATTGGCGGGGAGCTGTTTTTT. Encoded protein: CASSDRSGIGGELFF.